This TCR beta chain was obtained from a study of CD8 T cells in ankylosing spondylitis. Findings and limits, study-wide: Reports of some motif variants in reactive arthritis synovial fluid and blood predate this one. Ankylosing spondylitis blood appeared to be characterized by a TCR beta motif of eight highly homologous variants.

In its sample, this clonotype was seen many times. Its specificity is unknown. 5'-RACE, quantitative and with molecular barcodes, yielded the TCR beta libraries. MiXCR, applied by TCRdb to the 5' RACE reads, yields one record per CDR3 protein. The repertoire includes fewer than 550,000 distinct CDR3 sequences, roughly 5.2% of them detected once, and roughly 3.5% sits in the top ten. Unmatched junction bases numbered 7, after V lost 10 bases and J lost 10 bases. This CDR3 is built from 13 residues. This chain joins TRBV12-3 or TRBV12-4 and TRBJ1-6; 10 bases are a match to TRBD1. The specimen sequenced was blood, either unsorted or a sorted T cell fraction (not recorded which). The clonotype comes from a male donor with ankylosing spondylitis. This CDR3 reads CATLGTGDSPLHF. The DNA for the CDR3 is TGTGCCACCCTTGGGACAGGGGACTCACCCCTCCACTTT.